This paragraph covers one T cell receptor (beta chain) sequence. The data belong to a study of CD8 T cells in Susac syndrome. cDNA came from about 0.5 to 1 ug RNA primed by random hexamers. The TCR beta CDR3 was amplified by immunoSEQ multiplex PCR across 54 Vbeta, 13 Jbeta. In TCRdb, the immunoSEQ multiplex PCR reads were re-called with MiXCR into one record per CDR3 protein. The data contain roughly 200,000 distinct CDR3 sequences, 90% to 96% of them singletons. J was trimmed by 1 base and V by 7 bases; bases with no gene match: 6. Germline-derived CDR1 and CDR2 are SQVTM and ANQGSEA. The CDR3 has 13 residues. Sequencing of TCR beta covered CD8+ and CD4+ T cells obtained from blood. Relapsing-remitting disease, either stable or active, was present in the multiple sclerosis controls, who were treatment-naive patients.

The clonotype was recovered from a human donor with multiple sclerosis. Sequences were obtained from CD4+ T cells from PBMCs. The rearrangement uses TRBV29-1 and TRBJ1-1; 7 bases fit TRBD1. DNA for the CDR3: TGCAGCGCGCCGGGACAGAGGAACACTGAAGCTTTCTTT. This gives the protein CSAPGQRNTEAFF. The full variable domain, rest sourced from reference TRBV29-1 and TRBJ1-1, is SAVISQKPSRDICQRGTSLTIQCQVDSQVTMMFWYRQQPGQSLTLIATANQGSEATYESGFVIDKFPISRPNLTFSTLTVSNMSPEDSSIYLCSAPGQRNTEAFFGQGTRLTVV.